This T cell receptor beta chain emerged from a study of beta chain features in type 1 diabetes. Expressed TCRB transcripts were sequenced, since all the RNA that had been isolated was reverse transcribed. TCRdb keeps only in-frame clones here, not all; method: immunoSEQ multiplex PCR. The sample consists of about 620,000 clones, about 14% of them appearing once. Looked up from germline, CDR1 is SGHRS and CDR2 is YFSETQ. Trimming removed 0 bases at V and 0 bases at J, with 10 bases between. The CDR3 runs to 15 residues. Regarding the study as a whole: Shorter templates might be favored by PCR, equally in patients and controls. At VDJ recombination sites, type 1 diabetes patients had fewer insertions and more deleted nucleotides.

A sort by CD45RO/CCR7/CD25/CD127/CD95/CD27 yielded CD4+ naive, central memory, regulatory and stem cell-like memory cells. Sorting produced populations that all topped 95% purity. As concerns this clone: Its target is unknown.

This TCR was sampled from a man between 18 and 35 years old in good health. Sequencing used naive CD4+ T cells from blood. The V and J genes are TRBV5-1 and TRBJ2-7; D is ambiguous. The CDR3 here is CASSLEGIGSYEQYF. In DNA form, the CDR3 reads TGCGCCAGCAGCTTGGAGGGTATCGGCTCCTACGAGCAGTACTTC.